These T cell receptor beta chains were read from a single sample in a study of cytomegalovirus exposure and HLA in healthy donors. Some clones are missing from TCRdb's copy, which holds only in-frame ones; the method was immunoSEQ multiplex PCR. The table has some 170,000 clones, 9.5% seen once. Sequences were obtained from PBMCs. The receptors derive from a young woman in good health and CMV-seropositive. CDR3s include the opening cysteine and the closing phenylalanine or tryptophan. D genes are given only for firm matches. Expanded clones are given a class, and other clones once, few, many or no size at all.

J gene	D gene	clone size	V gene	CDR3 protein	CDR3 DNA
TRBJ1-1	TRBD1	NA	TRBV29-1	CSGRQGYEAFF	TGCAGCGGAAGACAGGGGTATGAAGCTTTCTTT
TRBJ1-1	NA	few	TRBV9	CASSVMAANTEAFF	TGTGCCAGCAGCGTAATGGCTGCGAACACTGAAGCTTTCTTT
TRBJ1-1	NA	NA	TRBV5-1	CASSDQRGRTTEAFF	TGCGCCAGCAGCGACCAGCGGGGGCGTACGACTGAAGCTTTCTTT
TRBJ2-7	TRBD1	NA	TRBV6-1	CASIEGTDYEQYF	TGTGCCAGCATCGAGGGGACAGACTACGAGCAGTACTTC
TRBJ2-6	TRBD1	few	TRBV18	CASSLGQGGANVLTF	TGTGCCAGCTCACTGGGACAGGGGGGGGCCAACGTCCTGACTTTC
TRBJ2-7	TRBD1	NA	TRBV4-1	CASSQEGTGGNEQYF	TGCGCCAGCAGCCAAGAGGGGACAGGGGGTAACGAGCAGTACTTC
TRBJ1-2	TRBD1	few	TRBV19	CASNNLPGQSSNYGYTF	TGTGCCAGTAATAATCTCCCGGGACAGAGTTCTAACTATGGCTACACCTTC
TRBJ2-3	TRBD2	NA	TRBV29-1	CSVGAGAYTQYF	TGCAGCGTTGGGGCGGGAGCGTATACGCAGTATTTT
TRBJ1-2	NA	few	TRBV9	CASSVTGFATQGYTF	TGTGCCAGCAGCGTAACAGGGTTCGCAACACAGGGCTACACCTTC
TRBJ2-1	TRBD2	NA	TRBV11-2	CASSSPSGRAYNEQFF	TGTGCCAGCAGCTCCCCCAGCGGGAGGGCTTACAATGAGCAGTTCTTC
TRBJ1-4	NA	NA	TRBV9	CASSAPGTRNEKLFF	TGTGCCAGCAGCGCCCCCGGGACAAGGAATGAAAAACTGTTTTTT
TRBJ1-1	NA	NA	TRBV6-6	CALTGGTEAFF	TGTGCCCTCACGGGGGGCACTGAAGCTTTCTTT
TRBJ1-6	NA	NA	TRBV5-1	CASSLSAGRNSPLHF	TGCGCCAGCAGCTTGTCAGCAGGAAGAAATTCACCCCTCCACTTT
TRBJ2-5	NA	few	TRBV6-1	CASSEVGQEVTQYF	TGTGCCAGCAGTGAAGTTGGGCAGGAGGTGACCCAGTACTTC
TRBJ2-7	TRBD1	few	TRBV5-1	CASSSGQGLLSKGYEQYF	TGCGCCAGCAGCTCGGGACAGGGGTTACTCTCGAAGGGCTACGAGCAGTACTTC
TRBJ2-3	TRBD1	few	TRBV5-1	CASSLAPGQGPADTQYF	TGCGCCAGCAGCTTGGCCCCGGGACAGGGCCCAGCAGATACGCAGTATTTT
TRBJ2-3	NA	medium-sized	TRBV14	CASSQVGGVGDTQYF	TGTGCCAGCAGCCAAGTTGGAGGGGTGGGAGATACGCAGTATTTT
TRBJ1-5	TRBD1	few	TRBV6-5	CASSISRGAYQPQHF	TGTGCCAGCAGTATTTCCAGGGGGGCGTATCAGCCCCAGCATTTT
TRBJ2-7	NA	NA	TRBV9	CASSVGSRADYEQYF	TGTGCCAGCAGCGTAGGAAGCAGGGCCGACTACGAGCAGTACTTC
TRBJ1-2	NA	few	TRBV5-6	CASRPLGPTNYGYTF	TGTGCCAGCCGCCCCCTAGGCCCAACTAACTATGGCTACACCTTC
TRBJ1-2	NA	NA	TRBV6-5	CASRPRQFHYGYTF	TGTGCCAGCAGACCCAGACAATTCCATTATGGCTACACCTTC
TRBJ2-2	TRBD1	NA	TRBV6-1	CARQGQGAGTGELFF	TGTGCCAGACAGGGACAGGGGGCGGGCACCGGGGAGCTGTTTTTT
TRBJ1-2	NA	NA	TRBV11-2	CASSVTALYGYTF	TGTGCCAGCAGCGTTACAGCCCTCTATGGCTACACCTTC
TRBJ2-7	TRBD2	few	TRBV5-4	CASSPIGASGSYEQYF	TGTGCCAGCAGCCCAATTGGGGCTAGCGGCTCCTACGAGCAGTACTTC
TRBJ2-7	NA	NA	TRBV29-1	CSVESGQNEQYF	TGCAGCGTTGAATCAGGACAGAACGAGCAGTACTTC
TRBJ1-5	NA	few	TRBV2	CASNRDGQPQHF	TGTGCCAGCAACAGGGACGGTCAGCCCCAGCATTTT
TRBJ2-7	NA	NA	TRBV7-2	CASSLRVGVDEQYF	TGTGCCAGCAGCTTAAGGGTAGGGGTTGACGAGCAGTACTTC
TRBJ2-4	TRBD2	NA	TRBV9	CASSVGLAGVRTKNIQYF	TGTGCCAGCAGCGTTGGACTAGCGGGAGTGAGGACCAAAAACATTCAGTACTTC
TRBJ1-2	NA	NA	TRBV5-4	CASSYGTGLVGYTF	TGTGCCAGCAGCTACGGAACAGGGCTCGTAGGCTACACCTTC
TRBJ1-2	NA	few	TRBV5-1	CASSIGWGLGYGYTF	TGCGCCAGCAGCATAGGATGGGGGCTGGGGTATGGCTACACCTTC
TRBJ2-7	TRBD2	NA	TRBV9	CASSPGTSDFYEQYF	TGTGCCAGCAGCCCGGGGACTAGCGACTTCTACGAGCAGTACTTC
TRBJ2-1	NA	NA	TRBV5-1	CASSSGINEQFF	TGCGCCAGCAGCTCGGGAATAAATGAGCAGTTCTTC
TRBJ2-6	NA	few	TRBV6-1	CASSEAPGYPGANVLTF	TGTGCCAGCAGTGAAGCGCCGGGGTATCCTGGGGCCAACGTCCTGACTTTC